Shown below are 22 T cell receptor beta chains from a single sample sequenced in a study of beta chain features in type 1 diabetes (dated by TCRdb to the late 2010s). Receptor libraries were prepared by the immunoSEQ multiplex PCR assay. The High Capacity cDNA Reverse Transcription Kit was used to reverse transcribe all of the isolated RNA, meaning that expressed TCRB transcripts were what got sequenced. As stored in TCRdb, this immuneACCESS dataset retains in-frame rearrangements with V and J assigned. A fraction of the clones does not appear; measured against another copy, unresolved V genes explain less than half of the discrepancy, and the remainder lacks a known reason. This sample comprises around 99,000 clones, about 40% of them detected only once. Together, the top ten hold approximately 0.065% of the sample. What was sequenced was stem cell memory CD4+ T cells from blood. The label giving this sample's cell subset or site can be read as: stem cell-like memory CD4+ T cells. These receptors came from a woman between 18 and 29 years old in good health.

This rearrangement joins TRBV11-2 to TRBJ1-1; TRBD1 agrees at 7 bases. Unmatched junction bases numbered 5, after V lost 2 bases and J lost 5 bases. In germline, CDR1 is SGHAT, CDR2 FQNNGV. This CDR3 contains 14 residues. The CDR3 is CASSLNRGKTEAFF. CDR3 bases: TGTGCCAGCAGCTTAAACAGGGGTAAGACTGAAGCTTTCTTT. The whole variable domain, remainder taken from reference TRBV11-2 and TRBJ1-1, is EAGVAQSPRYKIIEKRQSVAFWCNPISGHATLYWYQQILGQGPKLLIQFQNNGVVDDSQLPKDRFSAERLKGVDSTLKIQPAKLEDSAVYLCASSLNRGKTEAFFGQGTRLTVV.

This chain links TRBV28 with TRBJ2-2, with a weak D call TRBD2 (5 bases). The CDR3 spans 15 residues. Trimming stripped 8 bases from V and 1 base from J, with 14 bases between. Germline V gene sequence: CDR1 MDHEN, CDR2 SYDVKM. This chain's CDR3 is CASGEGRLNTGELFF. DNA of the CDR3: TGTGCCAGCGGCGAAGGGAGATTGAACACCGGGGAGCTGTTTTTT.

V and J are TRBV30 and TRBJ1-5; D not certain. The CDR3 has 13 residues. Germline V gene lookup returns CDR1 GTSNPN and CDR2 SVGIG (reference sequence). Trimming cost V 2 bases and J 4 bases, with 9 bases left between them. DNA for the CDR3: TGTGCCTGGAGTCGCAGTTCTAATCAGCCCCAGCATTTT. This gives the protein CAWSRSSNQPQHF.

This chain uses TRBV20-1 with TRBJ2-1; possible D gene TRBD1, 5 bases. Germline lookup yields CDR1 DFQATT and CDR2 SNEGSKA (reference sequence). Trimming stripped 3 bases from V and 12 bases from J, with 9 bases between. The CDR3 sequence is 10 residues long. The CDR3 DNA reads TGCAGTGCTAGTTCAGGGTCGCAGTTCTTC. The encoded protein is CSASSGSQFF.

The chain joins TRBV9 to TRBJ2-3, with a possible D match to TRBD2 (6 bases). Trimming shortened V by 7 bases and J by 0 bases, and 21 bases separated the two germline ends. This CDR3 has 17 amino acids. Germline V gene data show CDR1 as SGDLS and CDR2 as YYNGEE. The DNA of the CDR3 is TGTGCCAGCTCCAATGGGAGGACGCTAGCGAGCACAGATACGCAGTATTTT. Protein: CASSNGRTLASTDTQYF.

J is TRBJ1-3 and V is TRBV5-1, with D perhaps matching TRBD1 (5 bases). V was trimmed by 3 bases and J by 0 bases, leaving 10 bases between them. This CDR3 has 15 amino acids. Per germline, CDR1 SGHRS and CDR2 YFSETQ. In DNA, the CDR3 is TGCGCCAGCAGCTCTACAGGTTACTCTGGAAACACCATATATTTT. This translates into CASSSTGYSGNTIYF.

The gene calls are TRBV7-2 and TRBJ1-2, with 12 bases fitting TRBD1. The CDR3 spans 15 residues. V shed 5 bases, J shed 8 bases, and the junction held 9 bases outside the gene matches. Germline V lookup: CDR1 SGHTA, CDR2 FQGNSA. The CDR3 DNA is TGTGCCAGCAGCATAGGGACAGGGGGCTATAAGGGCTACACCTTC. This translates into CASSIGTGGYKGYTF.

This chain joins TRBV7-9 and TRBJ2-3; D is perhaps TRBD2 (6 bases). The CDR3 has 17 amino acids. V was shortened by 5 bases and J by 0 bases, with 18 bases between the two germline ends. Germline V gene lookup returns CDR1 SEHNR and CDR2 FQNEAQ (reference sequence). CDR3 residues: CASSLGTRPSSTDTQYF. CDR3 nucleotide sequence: TGTGCCAGCAGCCTCGGGACTCGACCCTCTAGCACAGATACGCAGTATTTT.

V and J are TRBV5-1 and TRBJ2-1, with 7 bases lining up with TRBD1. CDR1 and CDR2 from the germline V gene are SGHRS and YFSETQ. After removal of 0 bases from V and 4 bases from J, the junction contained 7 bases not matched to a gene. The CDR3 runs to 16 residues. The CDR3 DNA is TGCGCCAGCAGCTTGGTTGCTGGACAGGTATACAATGAGCAGTTCTTC. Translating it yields CASSLVAGQVYNEQFF.

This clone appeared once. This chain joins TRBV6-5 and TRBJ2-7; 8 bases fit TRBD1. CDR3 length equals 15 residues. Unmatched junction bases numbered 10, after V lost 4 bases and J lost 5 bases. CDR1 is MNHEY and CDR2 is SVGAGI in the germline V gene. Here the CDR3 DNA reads TGTGCCAGCAGTTTCCAGGACAGGGACATCGACGAGCAGTACTTC. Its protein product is CASSFQDRDIDEQYF.

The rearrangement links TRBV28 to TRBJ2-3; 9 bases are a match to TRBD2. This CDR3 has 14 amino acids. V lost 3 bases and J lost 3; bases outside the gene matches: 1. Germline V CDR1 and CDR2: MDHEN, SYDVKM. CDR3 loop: CASSFAGGTDTQYF. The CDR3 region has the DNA TGTGCCAGCAGTTTTGCGGGGGGGACAGATACGCAGTATTTT.

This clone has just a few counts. The CDR3 protein is CASSSLPATSVHEQYF. In DNA, the CDR3 is TGCGCCAGCAGCTCCTTACCGGCGACTAGCGTCCACGAGCAGTACTTC. The J gene is TRBJ2-7, the V gene TRBV5-1, with 8 bases matching TRBD2. The length of the CDR3 is 16 residues. J gave up 5 bases and V 3 bases, and 13 bases lay outside the gene matches. Germline V gene sequence: CDR1 SGHRS, CDR2 YFSETQ.

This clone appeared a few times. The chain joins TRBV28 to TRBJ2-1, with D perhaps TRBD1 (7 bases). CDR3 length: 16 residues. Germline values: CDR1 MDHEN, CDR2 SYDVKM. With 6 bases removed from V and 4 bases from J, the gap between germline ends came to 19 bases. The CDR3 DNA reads TGTGCCAGCAGAACCGCGGGGCAGGGGGTGTACAATGAGCAGTTCTTC. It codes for CASRTAGQGVYNEQFF.

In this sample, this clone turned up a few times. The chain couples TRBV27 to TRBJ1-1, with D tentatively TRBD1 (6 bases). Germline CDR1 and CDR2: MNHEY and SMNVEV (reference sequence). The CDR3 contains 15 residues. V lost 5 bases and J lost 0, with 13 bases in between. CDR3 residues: CASSTPDRLNTEAFF. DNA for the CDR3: TGTGCCAGCAGTACCCCGGACAGACTGAACACTGAAGCTTTCTTT.

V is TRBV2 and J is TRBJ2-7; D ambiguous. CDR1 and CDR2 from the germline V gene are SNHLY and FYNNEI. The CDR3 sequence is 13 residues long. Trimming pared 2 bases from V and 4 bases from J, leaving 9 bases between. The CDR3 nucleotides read TGTGCCAGCAGTGAAAGCGACCTTTACGAGCAGTACTTC. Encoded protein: CASSESDLYEQYF.

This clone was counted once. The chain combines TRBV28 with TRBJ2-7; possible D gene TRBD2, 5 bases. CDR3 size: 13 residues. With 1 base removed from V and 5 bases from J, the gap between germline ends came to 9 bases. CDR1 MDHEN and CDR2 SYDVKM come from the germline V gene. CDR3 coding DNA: TGTGCCAGCAGTTTATCGGGGTCTGACGAGCAGTACTTC. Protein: CASSLSGSDEQYF.

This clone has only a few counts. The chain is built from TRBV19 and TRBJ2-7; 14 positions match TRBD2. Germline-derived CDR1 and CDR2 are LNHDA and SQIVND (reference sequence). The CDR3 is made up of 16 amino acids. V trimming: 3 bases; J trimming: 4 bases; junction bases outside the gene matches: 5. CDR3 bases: TGTGCCAGTAGTATTGGGACTAGCGGGAGTCTGTACGAGCAGTACTTC. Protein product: CASSIGTSGSLYEQYF.

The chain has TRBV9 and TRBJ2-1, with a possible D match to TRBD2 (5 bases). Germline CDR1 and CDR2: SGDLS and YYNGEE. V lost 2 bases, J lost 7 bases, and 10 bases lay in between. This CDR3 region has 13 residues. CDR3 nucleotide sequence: TGTGCCAGCAGCGTCCTAGCTCGGAATGAGCAGTTCTTC. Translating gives CASSVLARNEQFF.

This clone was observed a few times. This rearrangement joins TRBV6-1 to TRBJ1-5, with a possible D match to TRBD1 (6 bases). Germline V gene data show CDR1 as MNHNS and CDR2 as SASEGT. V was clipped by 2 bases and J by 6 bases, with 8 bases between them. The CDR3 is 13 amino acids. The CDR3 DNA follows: TGTGCCAGCAGTGAACAGGGGAGTCAGCCCCAGCATTTT. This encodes CASSEQGSQPQHF.

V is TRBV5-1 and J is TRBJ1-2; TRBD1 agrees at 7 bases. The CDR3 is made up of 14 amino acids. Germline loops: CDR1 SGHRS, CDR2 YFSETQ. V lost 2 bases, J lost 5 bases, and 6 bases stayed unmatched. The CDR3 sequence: CASSFTGQTYGYTF. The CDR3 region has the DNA TGCGCCAGCAGCTTTACGGGACAGACGTATGGCTACACCTTC.

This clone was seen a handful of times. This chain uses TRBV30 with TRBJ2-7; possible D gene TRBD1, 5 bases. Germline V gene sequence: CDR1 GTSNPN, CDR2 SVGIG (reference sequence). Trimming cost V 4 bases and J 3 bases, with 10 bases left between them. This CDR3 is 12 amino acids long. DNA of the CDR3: TGTGCCTGGACCAGGGATTTCTACGAGCAGTACTTC. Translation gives CAWTRDFYEQYF.

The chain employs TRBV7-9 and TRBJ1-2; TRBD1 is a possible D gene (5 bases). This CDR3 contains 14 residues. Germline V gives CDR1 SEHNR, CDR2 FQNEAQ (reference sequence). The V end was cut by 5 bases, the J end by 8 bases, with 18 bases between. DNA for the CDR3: TGTGCCAGCAGCCCCCGGGCAGGGCCGAGAGGCTACACCTTC. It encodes CASSPRAGPRGYTF.